This TCR beta chain originates from a study of technical replicates of blood from a few donors. Unmatched junction bases numbered 7, after V lost 3 bases and J lost 6 bases. In germline, CDR1 is SGHRS, CDR2 YFSETQ. The CDR3 spans 14 residues. Assay used: immunoSEQ multiplex PCR; TCRdb lists only in-frame clones, some missing. This sample yields about 80,000 clones, of which around 94% are seen a single time; 0.35% to 0.4% belongs to the top ten. J is TRBJ1-2 and V is TRBV5-1; 8 positions agree with TRBD1. The receptor was derived from a human donor in good health. The specimen was T cells isolated from PBMCs. CDR3 region: CASSYDRGRNGYTF. CDR3 coding DNA: TGCGCCAGCAGCTATGACAGGGGTCGTAATGGCTACACCTTC. Variable domain in full (rest from reference TRBV5-1 and TRBJ1-2): KAGVTQTPRYLIKTRGQQVTLSCSPISGHRSVSWYQQTPGQGLQFLFEYFSETQRNKGNFPGRFSGRQFSNSRSEMNVSTLELGDSALYLCASSYDRGRNGYTFGSGTRLTVV.